The 12 T cell receptor beta chains given below trace back to one sample, sequenced in a study of CD8 T cells in Susac syndrome. Reverse transcription of roughly 0.5 to 1 ug RNA was performed with random hexamers. TCRdb independently ran MiXCR on the immunoSEQ multiplex PCR reads; one entry per CDR3 protein. Of hundreds of thousands of distinct CDR3 sequences detected, approximately 95% appear once; the ten largest clones hold 0.082%. Sequenced input: CD4+ T cells from PBMCs. These receptors were collected from a human donor with multiple sclerosis.

The V and J genes are TRBV5-1 and TRBJ1-2, with 7 bases aligning to TRBD1. The V gene end was trimmed by 4 bases and the J gene end by 3 bases; junction bases not matched to a gene: 9. The CDR3 extends over 15 amino acids. Germline V lookup: CDR1 SGHRS, CDR2 YFSETQ. The CDR3 region has the DNA TGCGCCAGCAGCCTCAACAGGGGTCGGGACTATGGCTACACCTTC. Its protein product is CASSLNRGRDYGYTF. Together with reference TRBV5-1 and TRBJ1-2, the CDR3 gives the full variable domain: KAGVTQTPRYLIKTRGQQVTLSCSPISGHRSVSWYQQTPGQGLQFLFEYFSETQRNKGNFPGRFSGRQFSNSRSEMNVSTLELGDSALYLCASSLNRGRDYGYTFGSGTRLTVV.

V usage is TRBV12-3 or TRBV12-4 and J usage is TRBJ2-5, with 9 positions matching TRBD2. The trim removed 6 bases at V and 6 bases at J, leaving 8 bases unmatched. The CDR3 loop spans 14 amino acids. CDR3 residues: CASSPSGGSKTQYF. CDR3 in DNA: TGTGCCAGCAGCCCCAGCGGGGGGAGTAAGACCCAGTACTTC.

The V call is TRBV12-3 or TRBV12-4, the J call TRBJ1-3; no clear D. The V end lost 3 bases, the J end lost 3 bases, and 6 bases lay between the germline ends. The length of the CDR3 is 13 residues. The CDR3 region has the DNA TGTGCCAGCAGTTTCCGGGTTGGAAACACCATATATTTT. As protein: CASSFRVGNTIYF.

This chain uses TRBV7-2 with TRBJ1-1; 8 bases fit TRBD1. The CDR3 has 16 amino acids. Per the germline V gene, CDR1 is SGHTA and CDR2 is FQGNSA. The V segment lost 6 bases and the J segment 0 bases; nucleotides outside the gene matches: 9. CDR3 sequence reads: CASSQGTGDMNTEAFF. CDR3 nucleotide sequence: TGTGCCAGCAGTCAAGGGACAGGAGATATGAACACTGAAGCTTTCTTT.

The chain combines TRBV3-1 with TRBJ2-1; D is uncertain. The V gene's germline CDR1 is LGHDT and CDR2 YNNKEL (reference sequence). V was clipped by 3 bases and J by 9 bases, with 12 bases between them. The CDR3 spans 13 residues. The CDR3 here is CASSHVKDAEQFF. CDR3 nucleotides: TGTGCCAGCAGCCACGTTAAGGACGCTGAGCAGTTCTTC.

On this clonotype: The junction does not match germline at one end; this may be a read error. The V and J genes are TRBV6-4 and TRBJ2-7, with 7 bases identical to TRBD2. The CDR3 runs 11 residues. Per germline, CDR1 MRHNA and CDR2 SNTAGT. CDR3 DNA sequence: TGTGCCAGCAGTGGGCCTGGGACTATTCGGTTC. This codes for CASSGPGTIRF.

The chain employs TRBV9 and TRBJ1-2, with D hard to call. The germline CDR1 and CDR2 sequences are SGDLS and YYNGEE. The CDR3 covers 12 residues. Deletions cut 4 bases from V and 4 bases from J, with 8 bases between. The chain's CDR3 is CASSPNPYGYTF. CDR3 sequence (DNA): TGTGCCAGCAGCCCCAACCCCTATGGCTACACCTTC. The full variable domain, in which reference TRBV9 and TRBJ1-2 provide the parts outside the CDR3, is DSGVTQTPKHLITATGQRVTLRCSPRSGDLSVYWYQQSLDQGLQFLIQYYNGEERAKGNILERFSAQQFPDLHSELNLSSLELGDSALYFCASSPNPYGYTFGSGTRLTVV.

This chain uses TRBV29-1 with TRBJ2-3; 12 bases fit TRBD2. V lost 6 bases to trimming and J lost 4 bases; unmatched junction nucleotides: 5. This CDR3 comprises 14 residues. Germline CDR1 reads SQVTM; CDR2 reads ANQGSEA. This CDR3 is CSVKTSGGSDTQYF. The DNA of the CDR3 is TGCAGCGTCAAGACTAGCGGGGGATCAGATACGCAGTATTTT.

The chain employs TRBV20-1 and TRBJ2-1, with a weak D call TRBD2 (6 bases). Germline CDR1 reads DFQATT; CDR2 reads SNEGSKA (reference sequence). The CDR3 covers 16 residues. Trimming shortened V by 1 base and J by 0 bases, and 13 bases separated the two germline ends. The CDR3, as DNA: TGCAGTGCTAGAGGACCTGCGGGGATCTCCTACAATGAGCAGTTCTTC. It encodes CSARGPAGISYNEQFF.

The CDR3 DNA follows: TGTGCCAGTAGTATAGATCTTCAGAACACTGAAGCTTTCTTT. Residues: CASSIDLQNTEAFF. The chain recombines TRBV19 with TRBJ1-1; D is unresolved. The V end lost 0 bases, the J end lost 1 base, and 6 bases lay between the germline ends. The CDR3 loop spans 14 amino acids. CDR1 and CDR2 (germline): LNHDA, SQIVND (reference sequence).

This chain joins TRBV19 and TRBJ1-6, with D possibly matching TRBD1 (6 bases). Trimming removed 5 bases at V and 7 bases at J, with 9 bases between. The germline CDR1 and CDR2 sequences are LNHDA and SQIVND (reference sequence). The CDR3 is made up of 13 amino acids. The CDR3 region is CASSFTGNSPLHF. CDR3 coding DNA: TGTGCCAGTAGTTTCACAGGGAATTCACCCCTCCACTTT.

The chain has TRBV5-1 and TRBJ2-2; 7 positions agree with TRBD2. V lost 3 bases and J lost 7; bases outside the gene matches: 3. The germline gives CDR1 SGHRS, CDR2 YFSETQ. The CDR3 covers 13 residues. The CDR3 loop is CASSWDYRGELFF. The CDR3 DNA is TGCGCCAGCAGCTGGGACTATCGCGGGGAGCTGTTTTTT.